This TCR beta chain was sequenced in a study of blood T cell repertoires in COVID-19. Looking at the study overall: The samples span acute and convalescent COVID-19 from the United States, Italy and Spain. Sources were T cells, B-cell-depleted T cells, or PBMCs; the material itself was cDNA or gDNA.

TCRdb's table, derived via immunoSEQ multiplex PCR, lists solely in-frame clones and lacks some. The sample lists around 330,000 clones; around 90% were seen once. This sequence originates from a man aged 60-69 years who had recovered from COVID-19. The specimen sequenced was PBMCs or T cells enriched from blood (not recorded which).

CDR3 bases: TGTGCCAGCAGTTTCCCCCGGGGTCGGAACACTGAAGCTTTCTTT. Translated, it gives CASSFPRGRNTEAFF. The chain couples TRBV6-1 to TRBJ1-1, with D unclear. Germline assignment: CDR1 MNHNS and CDR2 SASEGT. CDR3 length: 15 residues. Trimming left V 5 bases short and J 1 base short, with 14 bases between.